The clone carrying this T cell receptor (beta chain) was recorded many times. The antigen is unknown. The record originates from a study of CD8 T cells in ankylosing spondylitis. Study-level results: The clones that were linked to disease were reported to be significantly enriched in matched synovial fluid samples from ankylosing spondylitis patients. Certain motif variants had earlier been reported in reactive arthritis synovial fluid and blood. Blood from ankylosing spondylitis patients appeared to carry a characteristic roughly 8-variant TCR beta motif.

TCRdb processed the 5' RACE reads anew with MiXCR; each CDR3 protein has one entry. This table has around 160,000 distinct CDR3 sequences, 11% appearing once. Sequencing used blood, either unsorted or a sorted T cell fraction (not recorded which). The source of this sequence is a male donor with ankylosing spondylitis or in good health (not recorded which).

In nucleotides, the CDR3 is TGTGCCAGCAGCCAAGGCGGGACTCCCGTCCAGTATTTT. Its protein product is CASSQGGTPVQYF. This chain connects TRBV3-1 to TRBJ2-3; D possibly corresponds to TRBD2 (6 bases). Trimming left V 1 base short and J 12 bases short, with 14 bases between. In germline, CDR1 is LGHDT, CDR2 YNNKEL (reference sequence). This CDR3 has 13 amino acids.